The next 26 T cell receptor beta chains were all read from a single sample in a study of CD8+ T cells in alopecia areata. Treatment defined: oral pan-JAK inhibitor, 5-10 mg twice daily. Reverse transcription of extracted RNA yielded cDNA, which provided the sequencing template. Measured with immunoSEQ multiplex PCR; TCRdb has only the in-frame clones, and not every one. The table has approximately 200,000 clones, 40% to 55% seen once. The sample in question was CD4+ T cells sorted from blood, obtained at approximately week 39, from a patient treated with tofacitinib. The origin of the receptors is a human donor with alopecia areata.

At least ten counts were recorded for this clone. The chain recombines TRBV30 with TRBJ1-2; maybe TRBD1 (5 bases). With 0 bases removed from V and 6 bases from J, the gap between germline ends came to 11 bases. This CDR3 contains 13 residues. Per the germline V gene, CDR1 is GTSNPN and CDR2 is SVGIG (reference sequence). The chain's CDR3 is CAWSVKGSHGYTF. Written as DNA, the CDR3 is TGTGCCTGGAGTGTAAAGGGGAGCCATGGCTACACCTTC.

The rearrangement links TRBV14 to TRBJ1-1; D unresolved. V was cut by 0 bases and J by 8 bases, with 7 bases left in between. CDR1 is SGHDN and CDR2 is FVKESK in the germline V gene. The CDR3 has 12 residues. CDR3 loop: CASSQDRSEAFF. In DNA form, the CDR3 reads TGTGCCAGCAGCCAAGATCGTAGCGAAGCTTTCTTT.

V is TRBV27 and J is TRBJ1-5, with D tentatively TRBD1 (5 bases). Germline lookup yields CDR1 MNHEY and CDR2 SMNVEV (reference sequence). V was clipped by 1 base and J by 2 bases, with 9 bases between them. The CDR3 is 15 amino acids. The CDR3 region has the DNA TGTGCCAGCAGTTTATTCGTAGGGGGCAATCAGCCCCAGCATTTT. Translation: CASSLFVGGNQPQHF.

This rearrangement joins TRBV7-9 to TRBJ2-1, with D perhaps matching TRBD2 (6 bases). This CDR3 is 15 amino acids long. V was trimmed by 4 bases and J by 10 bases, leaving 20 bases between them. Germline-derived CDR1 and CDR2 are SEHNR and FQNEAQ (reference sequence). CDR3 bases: TGTGCCAGCAGCTCCCTCAATGAGGTTCGGGAGGAGCAGTTCTTC. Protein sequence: CASSSLNEVREEQFF.

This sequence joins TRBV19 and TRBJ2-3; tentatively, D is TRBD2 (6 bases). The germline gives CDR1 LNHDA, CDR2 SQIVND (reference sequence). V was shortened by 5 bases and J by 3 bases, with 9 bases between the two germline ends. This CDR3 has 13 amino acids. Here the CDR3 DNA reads TGTGCCAGTAGTGCCCGGGGGACAGATACGCAGTATTTT. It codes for CASSARGTDTQYF.

The CDR3 sequence is CASTSGSRGYNEQFF. The CDR3 DNA sequence: TGTGCCAGCACTAGCGGGAGTCGAGGGTACAATGAGCAGTTCTTC. The chain employs TRBV28 and TRBJ2-1; 10 bases match TRBD2. CDR3 length: 15 amino acids. With 7 bases clipped from V and 4 bases from J, the junction kept 7 bases outside the gene matches. Germline V gives CDR1 MDHEN, CDR2 SYDVKM.

CDR3 coding DNA: TGTGCCATCAGTGATGGATCCAGCTCCTACGAGCAGTACTTC. Its translation is CAISDGSSSYEQYF. The rearrangement links TRBV10-3 to TRBJ2-7, with D unresolved. V was trimmed by 3 bases and J by 0 bases, leaving 9 bases between them. The CDR3 covers 14 residues. CDR1 is ENHRY and CDR2 is SYGVKD in the germline V gene.

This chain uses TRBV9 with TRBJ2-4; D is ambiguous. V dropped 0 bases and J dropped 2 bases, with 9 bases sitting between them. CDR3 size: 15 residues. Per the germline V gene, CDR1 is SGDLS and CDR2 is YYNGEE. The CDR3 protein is CASSVDWVTKNIQYF. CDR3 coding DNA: TGTGCCAGCAGCGTAGATTGGGTTACCAAAAACATTCAGTACTTC.

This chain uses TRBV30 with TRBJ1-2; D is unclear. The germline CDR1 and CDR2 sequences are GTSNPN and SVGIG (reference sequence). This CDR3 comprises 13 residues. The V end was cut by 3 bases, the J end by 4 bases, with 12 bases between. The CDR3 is CAWSPGLTYGYTF. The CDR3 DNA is TGTGCCTGGAGCCCCGGACTGACCTATGGCTACACCTTC.

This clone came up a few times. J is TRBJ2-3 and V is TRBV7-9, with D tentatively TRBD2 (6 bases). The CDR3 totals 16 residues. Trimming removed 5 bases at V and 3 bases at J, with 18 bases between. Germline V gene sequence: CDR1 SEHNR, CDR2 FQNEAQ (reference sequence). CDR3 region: CASSGPDSGITDTQYF. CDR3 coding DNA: TGTGCCAGCAGCGGCCCCGATAGCGGAATAACAGATACGCAGTATTTT.

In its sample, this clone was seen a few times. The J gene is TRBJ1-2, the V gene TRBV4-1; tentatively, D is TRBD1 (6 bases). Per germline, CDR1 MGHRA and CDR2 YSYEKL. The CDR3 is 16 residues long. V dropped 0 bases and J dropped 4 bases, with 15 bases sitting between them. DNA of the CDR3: TGCGCCAGCAGCCAAGATCAGGGGCAGGTGATCTATGGCTACACCTTC. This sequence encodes CASSQDQGQVIYGYTF.

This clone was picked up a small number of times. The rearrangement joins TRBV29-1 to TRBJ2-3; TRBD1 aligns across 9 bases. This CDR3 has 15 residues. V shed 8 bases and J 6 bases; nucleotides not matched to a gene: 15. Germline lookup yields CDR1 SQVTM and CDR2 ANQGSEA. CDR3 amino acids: CSSGPAGTGYDTQYF. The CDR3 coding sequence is TGCAGCTCGGGGCCCGCCGGGACAGGGTATGATACGCAGTATTTT.

CDR3 in DNA: TGCGCCAGCAGCCAAGATAGTCCCCTAGCGGGCGACTCCTACGAGCAGTACTTC. This translates into CASSQDSPLAGDSYEQYF. V gene TRBV4-1 combines with J gene TRBJ2-7; 8 positions match TRBD2. V lost 0 bases and J lost 0; bases outside the gene matches: 10. Germline V gives CDR1 MGHRA, CDR2 YSYEKL. CDR3 size: 18 residues.

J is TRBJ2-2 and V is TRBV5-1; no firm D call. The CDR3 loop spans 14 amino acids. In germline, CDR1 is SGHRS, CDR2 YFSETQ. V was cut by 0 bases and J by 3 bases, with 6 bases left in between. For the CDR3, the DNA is TGCGCCAGCAGCTTGGCGAGTCACACCGGGGAGCTGTTTTTT. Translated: CASSLASHTGELFF.

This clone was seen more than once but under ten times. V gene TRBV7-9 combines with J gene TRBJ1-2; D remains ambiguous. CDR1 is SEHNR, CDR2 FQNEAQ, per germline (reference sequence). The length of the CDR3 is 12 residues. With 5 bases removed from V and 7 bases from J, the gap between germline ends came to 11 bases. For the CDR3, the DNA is TGTGCCAGCAGCCCCATCACCGGTGGCTACACCTTC. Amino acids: CASSPITGGYTF.

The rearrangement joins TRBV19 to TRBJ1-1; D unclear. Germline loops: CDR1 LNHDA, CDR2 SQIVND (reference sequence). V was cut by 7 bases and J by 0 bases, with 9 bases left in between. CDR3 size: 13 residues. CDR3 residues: CASKPRLNTEAFF. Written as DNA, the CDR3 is TGTGCCAGTAAGCCCCGCCTGAACACTGAAGCTTTCTTT. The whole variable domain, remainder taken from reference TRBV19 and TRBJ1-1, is DGGITQSPKYLFRKEGQNVTLSCEQNLNHDAMYWYRQDPGQGLRLIYYSQIVNDFQKGDIAEGYSVSREKKESFPLTVTSAQKNPTAFYLCASKPRLNTEAFFGQGTRLTVV.

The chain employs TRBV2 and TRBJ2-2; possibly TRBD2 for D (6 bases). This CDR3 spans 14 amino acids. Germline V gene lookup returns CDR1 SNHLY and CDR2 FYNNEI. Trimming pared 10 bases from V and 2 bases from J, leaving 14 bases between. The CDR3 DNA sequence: TGTGCCACCCCCGGGACTTCCAACACCGGGGAGCTGTTTTTT. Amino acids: CATPGTSNTGELFF.

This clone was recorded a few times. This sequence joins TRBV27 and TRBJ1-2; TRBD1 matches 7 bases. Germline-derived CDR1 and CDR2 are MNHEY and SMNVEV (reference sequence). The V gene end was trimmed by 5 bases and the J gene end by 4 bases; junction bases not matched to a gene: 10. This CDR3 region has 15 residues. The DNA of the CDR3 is TGTGCCAGCAGTACGATGACAGGGTTCGTCTATGGCTACACCTTC. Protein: CASSTMTGFVYGYTF.

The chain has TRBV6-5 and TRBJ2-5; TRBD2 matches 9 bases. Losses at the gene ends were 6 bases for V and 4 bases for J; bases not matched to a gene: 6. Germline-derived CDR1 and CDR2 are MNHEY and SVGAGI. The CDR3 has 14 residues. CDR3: CASRNLAGRETQYF. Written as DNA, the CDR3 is TGTGCCAGCAGGAACCTAGCGGGACGAGAGACCCAGTACTTC.

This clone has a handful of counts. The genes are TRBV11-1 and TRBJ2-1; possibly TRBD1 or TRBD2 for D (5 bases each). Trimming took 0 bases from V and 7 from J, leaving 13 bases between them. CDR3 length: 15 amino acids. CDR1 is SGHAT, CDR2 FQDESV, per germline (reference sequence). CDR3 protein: CASSLARGRPNEQFF. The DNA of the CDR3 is TGTGCCAGCAGCTTAGCCCGGGGACGCCCGAATGAGCAGTTCTTC. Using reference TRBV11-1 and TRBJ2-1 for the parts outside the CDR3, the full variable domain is EAEVAQSPRYKITEKSQAVAFWCDPISGHATLYWYRQILGQGPELLVQFQDESVVDDSQLPKDRFSAERLKGVDSTLKIQPAELGDSAMYLCASSLARGRPNEQFFGPGTRLTVL.

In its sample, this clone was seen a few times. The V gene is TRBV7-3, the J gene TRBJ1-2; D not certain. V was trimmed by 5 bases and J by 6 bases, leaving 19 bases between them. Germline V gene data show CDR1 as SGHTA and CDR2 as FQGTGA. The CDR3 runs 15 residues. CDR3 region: CASSPGRAPGDGYTF. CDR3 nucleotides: TGTGCCAGCAGCCCTGGCCGGGCCCCCGGAGATGGCTACACCTTC.

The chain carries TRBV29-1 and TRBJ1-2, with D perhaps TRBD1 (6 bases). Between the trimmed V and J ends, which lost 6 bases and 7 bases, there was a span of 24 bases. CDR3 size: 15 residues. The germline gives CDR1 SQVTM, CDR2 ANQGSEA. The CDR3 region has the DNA TGCAGCGTCGTACCGGACAGCAGTGGGCTATTTGGCTACACCTTC. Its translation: CSVVPDSSGLFGYTF.

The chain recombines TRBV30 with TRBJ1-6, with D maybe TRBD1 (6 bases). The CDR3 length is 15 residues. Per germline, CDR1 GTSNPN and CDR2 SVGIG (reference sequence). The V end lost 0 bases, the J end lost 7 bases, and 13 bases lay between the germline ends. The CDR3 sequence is CAWSVLTGSNSPLHF. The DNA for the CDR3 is TGTGCCTGGAGTGTGTTGACAGGATCCAATTCACCCCTCCACTTT.

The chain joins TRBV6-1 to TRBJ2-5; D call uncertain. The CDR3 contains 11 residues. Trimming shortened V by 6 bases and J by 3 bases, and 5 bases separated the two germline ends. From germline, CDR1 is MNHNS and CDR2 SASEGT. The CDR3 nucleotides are TGTGCCAGCAGCGTTGAAGAGACCCAGTACTTC. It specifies CASSVEETQYF.

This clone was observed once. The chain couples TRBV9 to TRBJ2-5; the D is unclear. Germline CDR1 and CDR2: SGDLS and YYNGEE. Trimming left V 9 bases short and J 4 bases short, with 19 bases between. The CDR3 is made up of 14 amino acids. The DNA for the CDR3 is TGTGCCACCGCACCCTCTTCCGTTGCAGAGACCCAGTACTTC. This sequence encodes CATAPSSVAETQYF.

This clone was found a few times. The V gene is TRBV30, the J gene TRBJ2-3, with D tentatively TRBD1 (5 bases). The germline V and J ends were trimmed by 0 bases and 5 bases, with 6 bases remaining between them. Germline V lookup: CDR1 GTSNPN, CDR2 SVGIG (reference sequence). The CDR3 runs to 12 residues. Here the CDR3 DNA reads TGTGCCTGGAGTGTACAGGTAGATACGCAGTATTTT. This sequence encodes CAWSVQVDTQYF.